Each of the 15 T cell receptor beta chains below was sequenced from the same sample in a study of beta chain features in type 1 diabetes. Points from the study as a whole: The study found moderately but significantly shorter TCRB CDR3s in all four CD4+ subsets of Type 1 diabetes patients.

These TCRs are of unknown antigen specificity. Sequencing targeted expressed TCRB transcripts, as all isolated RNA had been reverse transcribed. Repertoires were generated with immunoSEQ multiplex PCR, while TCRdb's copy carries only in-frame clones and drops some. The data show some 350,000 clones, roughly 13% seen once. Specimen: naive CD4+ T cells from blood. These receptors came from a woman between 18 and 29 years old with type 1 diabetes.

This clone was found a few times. The chain's CDR3 is CASSLGPGYTDTQYF. The CDR3 bases are TGCGCCAGCAGCTTGGGGCCAGGGTACACAGATACGCAGTATTTT. The chain carries TRBV5-1 and TRBJ2-3; a possible D gene is TRBD1 (5 bases). Germline values: CDR1 SGHRS, CDR2 YFSETQ. This CDR3 spans 15 amino acids. The germline V and J ends were trimmed by 0 bases and 2 bases, with 10 bases remaining between them.

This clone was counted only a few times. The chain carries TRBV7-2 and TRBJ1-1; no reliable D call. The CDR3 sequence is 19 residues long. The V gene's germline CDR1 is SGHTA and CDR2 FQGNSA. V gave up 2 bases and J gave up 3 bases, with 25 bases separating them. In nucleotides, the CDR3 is TGTGCCAGCAGCTTACCCCCCCCCGGACTGGCCGGGGTTGACACTGAAGCTTTCTTT. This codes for CASSLPPPGLAGVDTEAFF.

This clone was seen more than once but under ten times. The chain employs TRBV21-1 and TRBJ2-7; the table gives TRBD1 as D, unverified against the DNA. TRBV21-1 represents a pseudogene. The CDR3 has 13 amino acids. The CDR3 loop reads CASGQGSLYEQYV. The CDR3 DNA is TGTGCCAGCGGACAGGGGTCTCTCTACGAGCAGTACGTC.

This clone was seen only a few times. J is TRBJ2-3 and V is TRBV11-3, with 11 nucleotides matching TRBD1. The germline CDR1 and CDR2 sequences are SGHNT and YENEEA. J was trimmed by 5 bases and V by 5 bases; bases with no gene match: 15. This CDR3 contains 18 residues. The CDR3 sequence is CASSPRDRGSNRGDTQYF. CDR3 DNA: TGTGCCAGCAGCCCCCGGGACAGGGGGTCTAATCGGGGAGATACGCAGTATTTT.

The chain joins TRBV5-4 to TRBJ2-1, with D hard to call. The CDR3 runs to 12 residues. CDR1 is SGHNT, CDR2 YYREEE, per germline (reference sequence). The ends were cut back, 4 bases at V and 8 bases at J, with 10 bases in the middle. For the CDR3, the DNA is TGTGCCAGCAGCCTATGGGCCGATGAGCAGTTCTTC. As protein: CASSLWADEQFF.

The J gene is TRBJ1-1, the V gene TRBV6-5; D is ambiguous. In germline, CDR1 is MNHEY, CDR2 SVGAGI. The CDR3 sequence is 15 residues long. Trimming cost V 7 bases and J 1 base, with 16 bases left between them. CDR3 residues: CASIRGSRGNTEAFF. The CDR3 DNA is TGTGCCAGCATTCGAGGATCACGGGGGAACACTGAAGCTTTCTTT.

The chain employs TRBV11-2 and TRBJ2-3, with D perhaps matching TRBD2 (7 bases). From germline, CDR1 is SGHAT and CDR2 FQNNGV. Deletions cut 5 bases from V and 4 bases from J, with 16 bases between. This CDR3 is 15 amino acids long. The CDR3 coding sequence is TGTGCCAGCAGCGTCGGGCAGGGGAGGGCAGATACGCAGTATTTT. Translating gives CASSVGQGRADTQYF.

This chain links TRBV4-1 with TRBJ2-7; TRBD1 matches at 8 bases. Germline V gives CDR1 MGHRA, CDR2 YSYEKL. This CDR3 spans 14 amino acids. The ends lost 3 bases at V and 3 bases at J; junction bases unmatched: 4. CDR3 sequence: CASSQGDRIYEQYF. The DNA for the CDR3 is TGCGCCAGCAGCCAGGGGGACAGGATCTACGAGCAGTACTTC.

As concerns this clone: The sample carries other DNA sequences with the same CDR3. The DNA of the CDR3 is TGTGCCACCAGCAGGGGACAGGGGACTGAAGCTTTCTTT. Residues: CATSRGQGTEAFF. The rearrangement links TRBV15 to TRBJ1-1, with 10 bases aligning to TRBD1. CDR1 LNHNV and CDR2 YYDKDF come from the germline V gene (reference sequence). With V trimmed by 3 bases and J by 5 bases, 0 bases remained unmatched. This CDR3 region has 13 residues.

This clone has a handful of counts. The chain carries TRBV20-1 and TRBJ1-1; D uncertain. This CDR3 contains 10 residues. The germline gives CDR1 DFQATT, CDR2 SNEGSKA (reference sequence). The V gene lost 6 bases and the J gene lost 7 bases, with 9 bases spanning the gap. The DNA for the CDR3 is TGCAGTGCCCTTTCCGGTGAAGCTTTCTTT. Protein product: CSALSGEAFF.

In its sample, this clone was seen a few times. As DNA, the CDR3 is TGTGCCTGGAGACAGGATCGTAACACCGGGGAGCTGTTTTTT. It codes for CAWRQDRNTGELFF. This sequence joins TRBV30 and TRBJ2-2; D may be TRBD1 (5 bases). In germline, CDR1 is GTSNPN, CDR2 SVGIG (reference sequence). This CDR3 is 14 amino acids long. Trimming pared 3 bases from V and 2 bases from J, leaving 10 bases between.

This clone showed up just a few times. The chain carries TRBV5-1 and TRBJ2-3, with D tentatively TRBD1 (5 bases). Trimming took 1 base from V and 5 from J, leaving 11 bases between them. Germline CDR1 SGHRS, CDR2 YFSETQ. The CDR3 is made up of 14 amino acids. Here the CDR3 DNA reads TGCGCCAGCAGCTTGAATCCCGGACAAGATACGCAGTATTTT. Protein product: CASSLNPGQDTQYF.

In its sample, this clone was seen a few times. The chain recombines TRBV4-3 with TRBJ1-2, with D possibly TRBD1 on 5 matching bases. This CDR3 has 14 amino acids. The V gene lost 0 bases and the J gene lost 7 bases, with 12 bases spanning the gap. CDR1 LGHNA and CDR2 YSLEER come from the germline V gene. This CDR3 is CASSQDHGGGGYTF. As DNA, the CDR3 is TGCGCCAGCAGCCAAGATCACGGGGGAGGTGGCTACACCTTC.

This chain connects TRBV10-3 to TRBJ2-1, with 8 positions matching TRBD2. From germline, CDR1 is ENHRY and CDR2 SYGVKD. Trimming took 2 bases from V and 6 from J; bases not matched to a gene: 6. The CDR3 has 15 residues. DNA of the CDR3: TGTGCCATCAGTGAGGGGTTAACTAGCGGCAATGAGCAGTTCTTC. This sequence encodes CAISEGLTSGNEQFF.

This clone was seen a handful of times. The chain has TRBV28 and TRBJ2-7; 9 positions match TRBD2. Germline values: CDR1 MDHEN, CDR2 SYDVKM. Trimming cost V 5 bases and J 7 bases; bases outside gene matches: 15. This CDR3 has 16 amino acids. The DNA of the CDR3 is TGTGCCAGCAGTCCCCATGTCCCGGGACTAGCACATGAGCAGTACTTC. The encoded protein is CASSPHVPGLAHEQYF.